The 15 T cell receptor beta chains given below trace back to one sample, sequenced in a study of beta chain features in type 1 diabetes. Reverse transcribing all isolated RNA meant expressed TCRB transcripts were sequenced. Clones were sequenced by immunoSEQ multiplex PCR, and TCRdb holds only the in-frame ones, with some missing. This table holds almost 250,000 clones, 13% to 15% found once. Material: naive CD4+ T cells from blood. The source is a woman aged 40 to 50 in good health.

The J gene is TRBJ2-1, the V gene TRBV19, with TRBD2 matching 13 bases. The junction had 5 bases not matched to a gene; V was cut back by 3 bases and J by 0 bases. Per germline, CDR1 LNHDA and CDR2 SQIVND (reference sequence). The CDR3 totals 18 residues. CDR3 DNA sequence: TGTGCCAGTAGTATTGGACTAGCGGGGGTGAGCTCCTACAATGAGCAGTTCTTC. The encoded protein is CASSIGLAGVSSYNEQFF.

V gene TRBV5-5 combines with J gene TRBJ1-1; maybe TRBD1 (6 bases). The CDR3 spans 15 residues. The V end lost 0 bases, the J end lost 6 bases, and 15 bases lay between the germline ends. In germline, CDR1 is SGHKS, CDR2 YYEKEE (reference sequence). The CDR3 spells CASSLGSQGRAEAFF. Written as DNA, the CDR3 is TGTGCCAGCAGCTTGGGAAGTCAGGGGCGGGCTGAAGCTTTCTTT.

The chain uses TRBV9 and TRBJ1-4; D possibly corresponds to TRBD1 (6 bases). Germline values: CDR1 SGDLS, CDR2 YYNGEE. The CDR3 sequence is 18 residues long. Trimming pared 4 bases from V and 5 bases from J, leaving 24 bases between. CDR3 DNA: TGTGCCAGCAGCCCAAGGGGGGGGCGTCGCGAGCGGAATGAAAAACTGTTTTTT. Translated, it gives CASSPRGGRRERNEKLFF.

The V gene is TRBV7-2, the J gene TRBJ2-1, with D uncertain. Trimming stripped 1 base from V and 0 bases from J, with 13 bases between. The CDR3 length is 17 residues. Germline V gene lookup returns CDR1 SGHTA and CDR2 FQGNSA. The CDR3 here is CASSLVSGGSSYNEQFF. CDR3 nucleotides: TGTGCCAGCAGCTTAGTGTCCGGCGGTAGCTCCTACAATGAGCAGTTCTTC.

This clone was counted between two and nine times. V gene TRBV5-1 combines with J gene TRBJ2-7; D possibly corresponds to TRBD2 (5 bases). V was pared by 4 bases and J by 7 bases, with 15 bases between. CDR1 SGHRS and CDR2 YFSETQ come from the germline V gene. This CDR3 has 13 amino acids. The CDR3 coding sequence is TGCGCCAGCAGCCTGGGAGCCCGTGTAGAGCAGTACTTC. Residues: CASSLGARVEQYF.

This clone was detected only a few times. The CDR3 sequence: CASSSRTDSSYEQYF. CDR3 in DNA: TGTGCCAGCAGCTCAAGGACTGATAGCTCCTACGAGCAGTACTTC. The chain employs TRBV5-6 and TRBJ2-7; perhaps TRBD2 as D (5 bases). The germline V and J ends were trimmed by 3 bases and 0 bases, with 13 bases remaining between them. Germline V gene data show CDR1 as SGHDT and CDR2 as YYEEEE. There are 15 residues in the CDR3.

This clone appeared a few times. This chain uses TRBV6-4 with TRBJ1-2; TRBD1 is a possible D gene (5 bases). From germline, CDR1 is MRHNA and CDR2 SNTAGT. The CDR3 sequence is 14 residues long. Trimming stripped 0 bases from V and 6 bases from J, with 11 bases between. This CDR3 is CASSDSDTGDGYTF. The CDR3 DNA reads TGTGCCAGCAGTGACTCGGACACCGGCGATGGCTACACCTTC.

This clone came up a few times. The chain is built from TRBV15 and TRBJ1-1; tentative D call: TRBD1 (5 bases). Germline assignment: CDR1 LNHNV and CDR2 YYDKDF (reference sequence). Trimming took 0 bases from V and 5 from J, leaving 10 bases between them. The CDR3 is 14 amino acids. The CDR3 DNA reads TGTGCCACCAGCAGAGATATCGGGGGAACTGAAGCTTTCTTT. It translates to CATSRDIGGTEAFF.

The chain employs TRBV5-1 and TRBJ2-1; 11 nucleotides agree with TRBD1. V lost 4 bases to trimming and J lost 6 bases; unmatched junction nucleotides: 3. The CDR3 totals 14 residues. The germline V gene encodes CDR1 SGHRS and CDR2 YFSETQ. CDR3 in amino acids: CASSIGTGGNEQFF. The CDR3, as DNA: TGCGCCAGCAGCATAGGGACAGGGGGCAATGAGCAGTTCTTC.

The genes are TRBV28 and TRBJ1-2; D possibly corresponds to TRBD1 (5 bases). Germline V gene sequence: CDR1 MDHEN, CDR2 SYDVKM. Trimming shortened V by 3 bases and J by 4 bases, and 12 bases separated the two germline ends. The CDR3 contains 14 residues. In nucleotides, the CDR3 is TGTGCCAGCAGTTTTGGGGCCTCCTTCTATGGCTACACCTTC. It specifies CASSFGASFYGYTF.

This clone was counted only a few times. This sequence joins TRBV27 and TRBJ1-2; a possible D gene is TRBD1 (5 bases). The V gene lost 4 bases and the J gene lost 10 bases, with 16 bases spanning the gap. This CDR3 spans 13 amino acids. Germline lookup yields CDR1 MNHEY and CDR2 SMNVEV (reference sequence). As DNA, the CDR3 is TGTGCCAGCAGTTCACGGGGGGGGTTTGACTACACCTTC. It codes for CASSSRGGFDYTF.

The table lists this clone with a few counts. V is TRBV5-1 and J is TRBJ1-1; D is unresolved. V was trimmed by 4 bases and J by 3 bases, leaving 13 bases between them. CDR1 SGHRS and CDR2 YFSETQ come from the germline V gene. The CDR3 is 14 residues long. CDR3 nucleotides: TGCGCCAGCAGCGCGGTCGGGGTCGACACTGAAGCTTTCTTT. Encoded protein: CASSAVGVDTEAFF. Supplemented by reference TRBV5-1 and TRBJ1-1, the full variable domain reads KAGVTQTPRYLIKTRGQQVTLSCSPISGHRSVSWYQQTPGQGLQFLFEYFSETQRNKGNFPGRFSGRQFSNSRSEMNVSTLELGDSALYLCASSAVGVDTEAFFGQGTRLTVV.

This clone has just a few counts. The gene calls are TRBV6-5 and TRBJ2-5; 9 nucleotides align to TRBD1. CDR3 length: 11 amino acids. Germline lookup yields CDR1 MNHEY and CDR2 SVGAGI. With 5 bases clipped from V and 13 bases from J, the junction kept 5 bases outside the gene matches. The CDR3 protein is CASSNGQGSYF. The CDR3 region has the DNA TGTGCCAGCAGTAATGGACAGGGGTCGTACTTC.

This clone came up a few times. The chain employs TRBV9 and TRBJ1-2, with D unclear. This CDR3 has 15 residues. The V gene's germline CDR1 is SGDLS and CDR2 YYNGEE. Trimming pared 4 bases from V and 6 bases from J, leaving 19 bases between. CDR3 nucleotides: TGTGCCAGCAGCTCCGGTTTAGTGGTAGAGGATGGCTACACCTTC. As protein: CASSSGLVVEDGYTF.

A few counts support this clone. The genes are TRBV7-8 and TRBJ1-1, with 7 bases aligning to TRBD1. The CDR3 totals 14 residues. Germline V lookup: CDR1 SGHVS, CDR2 FQNEAQ. V shed 5 bases and J 6 bases; nucleotides not matched to a gene: 9. CDR3 sequence reads: CASSPLPTGAEAFF. CDR3 nucleotide sequence: TGTGCCAGCAGCCCCCTTCCTACAGGGGCTGAAGCTTTCTTT.